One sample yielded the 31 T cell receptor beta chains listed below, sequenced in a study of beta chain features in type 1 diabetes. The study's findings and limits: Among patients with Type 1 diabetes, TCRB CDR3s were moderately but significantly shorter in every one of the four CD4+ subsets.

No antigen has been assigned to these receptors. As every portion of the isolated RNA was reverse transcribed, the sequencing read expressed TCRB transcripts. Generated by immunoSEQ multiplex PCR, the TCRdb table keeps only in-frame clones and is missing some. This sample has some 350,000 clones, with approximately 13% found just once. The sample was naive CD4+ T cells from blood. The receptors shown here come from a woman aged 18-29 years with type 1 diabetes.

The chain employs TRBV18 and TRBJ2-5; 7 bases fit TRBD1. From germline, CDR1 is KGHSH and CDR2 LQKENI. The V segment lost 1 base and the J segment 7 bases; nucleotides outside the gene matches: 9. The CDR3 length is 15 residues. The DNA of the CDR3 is TGTGCCAGCTCACCACTTCCGGGACAGCCCGGGACCCAGTACTTC. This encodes CASSPLPGQPGTQYF.

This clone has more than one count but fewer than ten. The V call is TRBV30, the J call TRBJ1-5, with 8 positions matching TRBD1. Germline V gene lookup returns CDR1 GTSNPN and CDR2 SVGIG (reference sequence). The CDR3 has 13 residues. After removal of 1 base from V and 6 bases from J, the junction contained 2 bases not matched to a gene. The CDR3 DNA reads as TGTGCCTGGAGTGGGACAGGGACTCAGCCCCAGCATTTT. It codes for CAWSGTGTQPQHF.

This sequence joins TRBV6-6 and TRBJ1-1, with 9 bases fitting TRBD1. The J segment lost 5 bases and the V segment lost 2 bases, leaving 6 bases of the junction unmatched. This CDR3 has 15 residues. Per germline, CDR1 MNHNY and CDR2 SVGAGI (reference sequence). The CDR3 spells CASSYLGQGQTEAFF. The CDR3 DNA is TGTGCCAGCAGTTACCTGGGACAGGGACAGACTGAAGCTTTCTTT.

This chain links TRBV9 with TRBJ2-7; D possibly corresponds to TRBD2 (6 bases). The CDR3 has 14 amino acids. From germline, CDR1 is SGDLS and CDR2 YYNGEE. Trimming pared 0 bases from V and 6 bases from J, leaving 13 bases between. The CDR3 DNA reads TGTGCCAGCAGCGTAGGGGGTTCTAGCGTCGAGCAGTACTTC. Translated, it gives CASSVGGSSVEQYF.

CDR3 region: CAWSVGPEGKLFF. Here the CDR3 DNA reads TGTGCCTGGAGTGTGGGCCCAGAGGGAAAACTGTTTTTT. The chain has TRBV30 and TRBJ1-4; D call uncertain. CDR3 length: 13 residues. V was trimmed by 0 bases and J by 10 bases, leaving 12 bases between them. Germline V gives CDR1 GTSNPN, CDR2 SVGIG (reference sequence).

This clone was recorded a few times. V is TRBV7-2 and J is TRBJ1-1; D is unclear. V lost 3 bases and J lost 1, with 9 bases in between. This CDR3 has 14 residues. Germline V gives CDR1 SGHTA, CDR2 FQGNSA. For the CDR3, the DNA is TGTGCCAGCAGCTTCACATCAGGGAACACTGAAGCTTTCTTT. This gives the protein CASSFTSGNTEAFF.

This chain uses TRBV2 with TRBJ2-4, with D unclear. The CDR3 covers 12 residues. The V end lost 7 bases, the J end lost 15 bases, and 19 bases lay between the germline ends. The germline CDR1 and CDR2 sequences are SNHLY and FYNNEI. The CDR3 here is CASNSGQQTWYF. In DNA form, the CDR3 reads TGTGCCAGCAACTCGGGTCAGCAGACGTGGTACTTC.

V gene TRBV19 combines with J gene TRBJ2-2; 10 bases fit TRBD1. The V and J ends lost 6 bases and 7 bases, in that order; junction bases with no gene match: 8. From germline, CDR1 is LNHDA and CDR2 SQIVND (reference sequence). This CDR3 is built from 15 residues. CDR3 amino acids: CASSETGGAGGELFF. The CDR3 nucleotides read TGTGCCAGTAGCGAGACAGGGGGCGCCGGCGGGGAGCTGTTTTTT.

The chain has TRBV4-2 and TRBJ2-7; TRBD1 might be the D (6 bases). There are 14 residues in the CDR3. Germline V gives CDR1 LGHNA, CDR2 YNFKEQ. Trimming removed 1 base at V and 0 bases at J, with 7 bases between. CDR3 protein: CASSQGDNSYEQYF. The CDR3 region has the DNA TGTGCCAGCAGCCAAGGGGACAACTCCTACGAGCAGTACTTC.

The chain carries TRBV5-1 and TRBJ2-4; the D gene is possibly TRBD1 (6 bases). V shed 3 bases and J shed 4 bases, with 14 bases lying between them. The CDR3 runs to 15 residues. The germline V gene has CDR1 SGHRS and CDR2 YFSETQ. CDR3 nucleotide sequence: TGCGCCAGCAGCTGGTCGGCAGGGGTAAAAAACATTCAGTACTTC. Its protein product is CASSWSAGVKNIQYF. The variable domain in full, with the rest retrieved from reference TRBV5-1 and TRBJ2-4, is KAGVTQTPRYLIKTRGQQVTLSCSPISGHRSVSWYQQTPGQGLQFLFEYFSETQRNKGNFPGRFSGRQFSNSRSEMNVSTLELGDSALYLCASSWSAGVKNIQYFGAGTRLSVL.

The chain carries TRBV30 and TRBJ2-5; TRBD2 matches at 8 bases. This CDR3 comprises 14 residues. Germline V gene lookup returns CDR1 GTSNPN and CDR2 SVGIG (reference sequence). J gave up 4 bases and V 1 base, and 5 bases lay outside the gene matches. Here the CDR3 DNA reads TGTGCCTGGAGTGGGGTAGCGGGGCTAGAGACCCAGTACTTC. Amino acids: CAWSGVAGLETQYF.

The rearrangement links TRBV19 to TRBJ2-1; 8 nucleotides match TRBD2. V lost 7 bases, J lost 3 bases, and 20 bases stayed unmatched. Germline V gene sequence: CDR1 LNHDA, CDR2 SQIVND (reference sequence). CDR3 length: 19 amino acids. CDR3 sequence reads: CASMGKGHVSGGNYNEQFF. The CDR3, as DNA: TGTGCCAGTATGGGTAAAGGTCATGTCAGCGGGGGTAACTACAATGAGCAGTTCTTC.

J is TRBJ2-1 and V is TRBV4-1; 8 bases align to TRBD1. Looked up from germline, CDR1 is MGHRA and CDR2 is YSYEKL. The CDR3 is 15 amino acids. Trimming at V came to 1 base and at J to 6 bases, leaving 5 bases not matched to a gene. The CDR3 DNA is TGCGCCAGCAGCCAAGGGCAGGGGGCCCTCAATGAGCAGTTCTTC. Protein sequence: CASSQGQGALNEQFF.

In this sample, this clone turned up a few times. Written as DNA, the CDR3 is TGCGCCAGCAGCCAAGGGCTCACGGGGAACACTGAAGCTTTCTTT. This gives the protein CASSQGLTGNTEAFF. The J gene is TRBJ1-1, the V gene TRBV4-3; D not resolved. Germline CDR1 reads LGHNA; CDR2 reads YSLEER. The CDR3 runs to 15 residues. Trimming removed 1 base at V and 1 base at J, with 10 bases between.

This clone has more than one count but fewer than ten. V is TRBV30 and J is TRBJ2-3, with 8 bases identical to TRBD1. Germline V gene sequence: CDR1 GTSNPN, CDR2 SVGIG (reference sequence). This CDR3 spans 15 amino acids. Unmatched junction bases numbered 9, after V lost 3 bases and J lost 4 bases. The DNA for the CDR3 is TGTGCCTGGAGCCGGACAGGGTATAACGCAGATACGCAGTATTTT. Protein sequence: CAWSRTGYNADTQYF.

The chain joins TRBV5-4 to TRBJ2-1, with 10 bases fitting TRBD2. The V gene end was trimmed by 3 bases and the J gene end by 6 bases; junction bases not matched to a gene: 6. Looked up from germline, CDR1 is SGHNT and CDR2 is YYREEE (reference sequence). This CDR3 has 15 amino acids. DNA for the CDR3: TGTGCCAGCAGCTCCAGCGGGAGGGCCCTCAATGAGCAGTTCTTC. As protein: CASSSSGRALNEQFF.

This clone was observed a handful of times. CDR3 residues: CASSLGTIGTEAFF. Here the CDR3 DNA reads TGTGCCAGCAGCTTAGGTACTATCGGCACTGAAGCTTTCTTT. The chain links TRBV7-9 to TRBJ1-1; D gene unclear. In germline, CDR1 is SEHNR, CDR2 FQNEAQ (reference sequence). The CDR3 is 14 amino acids. Trimming left V 1 base short and J 4 bases short, with 10 bases between.

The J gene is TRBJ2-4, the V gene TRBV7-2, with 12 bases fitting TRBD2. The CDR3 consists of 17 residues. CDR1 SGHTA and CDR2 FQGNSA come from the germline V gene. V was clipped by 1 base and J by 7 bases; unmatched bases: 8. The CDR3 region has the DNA TGTGCCAGCAGCTTAGGCCCTAGCGGGAGGGCCGGGAACATTCAGTACTTC. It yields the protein CASSLGPSGRAGNIQYF.

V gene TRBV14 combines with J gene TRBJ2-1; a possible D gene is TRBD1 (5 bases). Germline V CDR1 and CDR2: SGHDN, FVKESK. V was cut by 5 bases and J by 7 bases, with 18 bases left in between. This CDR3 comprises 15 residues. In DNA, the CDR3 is TGTGCCAGCAGCGAAAGGGGCAGCGTTCTTAATGAGCAGTTCTTC. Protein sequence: CASSERGSVLNEQFF. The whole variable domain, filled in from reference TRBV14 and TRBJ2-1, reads EAGVTQFPSHSVIEKGQTVTLRCDPISGHDNLYWYRRVMGKEIKFLLHFVKESKQDESGMPNNRFLAERTGGTYSTLKVQPAELEDSGVYFCASSERGSVLNEQFFGPGTRLTVL.

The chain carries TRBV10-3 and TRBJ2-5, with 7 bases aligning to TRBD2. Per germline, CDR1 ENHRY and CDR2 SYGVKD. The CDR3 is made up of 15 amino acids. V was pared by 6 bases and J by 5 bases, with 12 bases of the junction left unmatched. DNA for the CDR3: TGTGCCATCAGCGGGAGGCGGGATTTGCAGGAGACCCAGTACTTC. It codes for CAISGRRDLQETQYF.

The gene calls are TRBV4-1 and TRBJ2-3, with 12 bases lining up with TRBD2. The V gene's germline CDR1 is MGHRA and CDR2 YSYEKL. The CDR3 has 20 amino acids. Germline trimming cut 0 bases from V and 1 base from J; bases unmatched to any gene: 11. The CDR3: CASSQDDRGGLAGRTDTQYF. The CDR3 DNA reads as TGCGCCAGCAGCCAAGACGATCGGGGAGGACTAGCGGGACGCACAGATACGCAGTATTTT.

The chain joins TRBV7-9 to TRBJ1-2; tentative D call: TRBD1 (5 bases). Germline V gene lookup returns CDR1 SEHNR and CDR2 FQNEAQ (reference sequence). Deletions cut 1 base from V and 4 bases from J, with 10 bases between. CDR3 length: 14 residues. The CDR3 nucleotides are TGTGCCAGCAGCTTAGAGCAGGGCCCCTATGGCTACACCTTC. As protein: CASSLEQGPYGYTF.

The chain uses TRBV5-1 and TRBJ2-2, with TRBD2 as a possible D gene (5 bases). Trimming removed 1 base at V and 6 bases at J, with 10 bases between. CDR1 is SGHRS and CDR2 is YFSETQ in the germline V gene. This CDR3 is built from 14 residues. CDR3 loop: CASSLLASPGELFF. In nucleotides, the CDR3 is TGCGCCAGCAGCTTGTTAGCTAGCCCCGGGGAGCTGTTTTTT.

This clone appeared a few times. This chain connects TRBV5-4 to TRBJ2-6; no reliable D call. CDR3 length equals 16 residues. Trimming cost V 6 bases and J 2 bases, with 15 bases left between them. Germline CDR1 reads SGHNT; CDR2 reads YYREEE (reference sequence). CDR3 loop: CASTPGLATGANVLTF. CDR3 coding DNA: TGTGCCAGCACCCCCGGGTTGGCGACTGGGGCCAACGTCCTGACTTTC.

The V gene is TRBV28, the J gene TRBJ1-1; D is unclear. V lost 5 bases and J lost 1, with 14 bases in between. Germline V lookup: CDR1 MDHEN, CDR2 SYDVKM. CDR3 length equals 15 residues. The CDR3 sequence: CASSPSGSPNTEAFF. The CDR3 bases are TGTGCCAGCAGTCCCTCGGGAAGCCCGAACACTGAAGCTTTCTTT.

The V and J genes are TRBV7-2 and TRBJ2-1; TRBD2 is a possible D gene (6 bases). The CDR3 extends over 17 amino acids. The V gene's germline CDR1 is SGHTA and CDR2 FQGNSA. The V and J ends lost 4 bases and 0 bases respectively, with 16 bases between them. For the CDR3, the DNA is TGTGCCAGCAGCTACCAACCGGGAGCCAGCTCCTACAATGAGCAGTTCTTC. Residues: CASSYQPGASSYNEQFF.

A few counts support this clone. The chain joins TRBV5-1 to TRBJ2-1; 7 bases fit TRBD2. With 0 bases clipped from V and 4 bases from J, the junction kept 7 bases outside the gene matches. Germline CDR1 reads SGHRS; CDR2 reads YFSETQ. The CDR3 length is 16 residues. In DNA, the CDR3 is TGCGCCAGCAGCTTGGTGTCTAGCGGTCCTTACAATGAGCAGTTCTTC. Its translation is CASSLVSSGPYNEQFF.

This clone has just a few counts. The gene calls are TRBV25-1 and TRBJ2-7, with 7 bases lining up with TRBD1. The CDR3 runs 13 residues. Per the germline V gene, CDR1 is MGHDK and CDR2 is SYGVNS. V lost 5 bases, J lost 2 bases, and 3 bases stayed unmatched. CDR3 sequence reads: CASSRTGAYEQYV. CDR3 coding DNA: TGTGCCAGCAGTCGGACAGGAGCCTACGAGCAGTACGTC.

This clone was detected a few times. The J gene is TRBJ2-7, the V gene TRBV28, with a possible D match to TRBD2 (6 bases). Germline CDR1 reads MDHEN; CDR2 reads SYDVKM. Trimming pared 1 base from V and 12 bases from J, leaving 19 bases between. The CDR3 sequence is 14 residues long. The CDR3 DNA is TGTGCCAGCAGTTTATCGGAACCCCTCGGGAGCATGTACTTC. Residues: CASSLSEPLGSMYF.

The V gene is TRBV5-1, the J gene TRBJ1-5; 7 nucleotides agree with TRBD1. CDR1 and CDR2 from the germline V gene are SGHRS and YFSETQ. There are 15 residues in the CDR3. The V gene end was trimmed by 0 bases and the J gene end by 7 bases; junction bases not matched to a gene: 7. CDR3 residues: CASSLDRGEGQPQHF. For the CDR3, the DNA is TGCGCCAGCAGCTTGGACAGGGGTGAAGGACAGCCCCAGCATTTT. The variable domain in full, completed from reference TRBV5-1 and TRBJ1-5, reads KAGVTQTPRYLIKTRGQQVTLSCSPISGHRSVSWYQQTPGQGLQFLFEYFSETQRNKGNFPGRFSGRQFSNSRSEMNVSTLELGDSALYLCASSLDRGEGQPQHFGDGTRLSIL.

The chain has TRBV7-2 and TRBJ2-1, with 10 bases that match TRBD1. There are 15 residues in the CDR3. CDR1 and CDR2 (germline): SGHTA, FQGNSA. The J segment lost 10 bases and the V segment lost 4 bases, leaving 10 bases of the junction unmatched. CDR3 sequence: CASSSFRQGANEQFF. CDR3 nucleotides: TGTGCCAGCAGCTCATTTCGACAGGGGGCAAACGAGCAGTTCTTC.